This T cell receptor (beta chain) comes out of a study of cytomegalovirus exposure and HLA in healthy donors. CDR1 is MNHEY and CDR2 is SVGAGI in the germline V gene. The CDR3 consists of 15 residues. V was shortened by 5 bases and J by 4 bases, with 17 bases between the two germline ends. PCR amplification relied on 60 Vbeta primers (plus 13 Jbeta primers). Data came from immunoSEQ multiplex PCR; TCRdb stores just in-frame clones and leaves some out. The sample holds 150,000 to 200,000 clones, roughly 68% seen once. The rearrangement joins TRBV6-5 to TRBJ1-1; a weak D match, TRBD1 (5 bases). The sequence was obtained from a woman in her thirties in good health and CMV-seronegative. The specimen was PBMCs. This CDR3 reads CASSTTWVGGTEAFF. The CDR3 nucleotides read TGTGCCAGCAGTACAACTTGGGTGGGGGGCACTGAAGCTTTCTTT.